Below are 24 T cell receptor beta chains sequenced from a single sample in a study of blood T cell repertoires in COVID-19. TCRdb keeps only in-frame clones here, not all; method: immunoSEQ multiplex PCR. The table lists 250,000 to 300,000 clones, about 88% of them singletons. Source material: peripheral blood. All receptors derive from a woman aged 55-70 years with COVID-19, enrolled during active disease.

The chain joins TRBV19 to TRBJ1-5, with TRBD1 identical over 7 bases. CDR1 LNHDA and CDR2 SQIVND come from the germline V gene (reference sequence). The J segment lost 4 bases and the V segment lost 6 bases, leaving 9 bases of the junction unmatched. CDR3 length: 15 amino acids. CDR3 coding DNA: TGTGCCAGTAGCTTTACAGGGGATGAGAATCAGCCCCAGCATTTT. Translated, it gives CASSFTGDENQPQHF.

The CDR3 bases are TGTGCCAGCAGCTTACAGACAAACACCGGGGAGCTGTTTTTT. It translates to CASSLQTNTGELFF. V gene TRBV7-3 combines with J gene TRBJ2-2; D ambiguous. Trimming left V 2 bases short and J 2 bases short, with 6 bases between. The CDR3 has 14 residues. CDR1 and CDR2 (germline): SGHTA, FQGTGA.

The rearrangement joins TRBV10-3 to TRBJ1-1; 9 nucleotides line up with TRBD1. Germline CDR1 reads ENHRY; CDR2 reads SYGVKD. There are 15 residues in the CDR3. V lost 6 bases, J lost 0 bases, and 5 bases stayed unmatched. CDR3 nucleotide sequence: TGTGCCATCAGGGCGGACAGGGGACTGAACACTGAAGCTTTCTTT. This translates into CAIRADRGLNTEAFF.

With regard to this clone: Within the sample, other DNA sequences also encode this same CDR3. This sequence joins TRBV29-1 and TRBJ2-3; the match to TRBD2 covers 7 bases. CDR1 SQVTM and CDR2 ANQGSEA come from the germline V gene. The CDR3 has 14 residues. V was pared by 3 bases and J by 1 base, with 4 bases of the junction left unmatched. CDR3 sequence (DNA): TGCAGCGTTGACGGTACTAGCGGCACAGATACGCAGTATTTT. This sequence encodes CSVDGTSGTDTQYF.

The genes are TRBV5-1 and TRBJ1-4; possibly TRBD1 for D (6 bases). Germline V gene sequence: CDR1 SGHRS, CDR2 YFSETQ. The ends were cut back, 0 bases at V and 3 bases at J, with 9 bases in the middle. CDR3 length equals 15 residues. The CDR3 loop is CASSLEGGPNEKLFF. CDR3 DNA sequence: TGCGCCAGCAGCTTGGAAGGGGGTCCTAATGAAAAACTGTTTTTT.

This clone was seen only a few times. The chain joins TRBV6-5 to TRBJ1-1; the D gene is possibly TRBD1 (5 bases). V lost 6 bases, J lost 0 bases, and 14 bases lay in between. The CDR3 contains 15 residues. CDR1 MNHEY and CDR2 SVGAGI come from the germline V gene. CDR3 DNA: TGTGCCAGCAGGGGGGAGGGGCAGGTGAACACTGAAGCTTTCTTT. Translated, it gives CASRGEGQVNTEAFF.

The chain carries TRBV19 and TRBJ2-3; TRBD1 agrees at 8 bases. The CDR3 spans 15 residues. Germline loops: CDR1 LNHDA, CDR2 SQIVND (reference sequence). The V gene end was trimmed by 3 bases and the J gene end by 4 bases; junction bases not matched to a gene: 6. The CDR3 loop reads CASSIAVDRADTQYF. The CDR3 DNA sequence: TGTGCCAGTAGTATTGCGGTGGACAGGGCAGATACGCAGTATTTT.

The chain links TRBV24-1 to TRBJ2-7; D might be TRBD1 (5 bases). CDR1 KGHDR and CDR2 SFDVKD come from the germline V gene. The CDR3 runs 14 residues. The V and J ends lost 4 bases and 4 bases respectively, with 13 bases between them. In nucleotides, the CDR3 is TGTGCCACCAGTGAAAACAGGTTTCCGTACGAGCAGTACTTC. This encodes CATSENRFPYEQYF.

The chain uses TRBV19 and TRBJ1-1; D remains ambiguous. The ends were cut back, 6 bases at V and 5 bases at J, with 19 bases in the middle. From germline, CDR1 is LNHDA and CDR2 SQIVND (reference sequence). The CDR3 loop spans 15 amino acids. CDR3 sequence (DNA): TGTGCCAGTAGCAAGGACCGACAAGAGCGGACTGAAGCTTTCTTT. Translating gives CASSKDRQERTEAFF.

The chain recombines TRBV24-1 with TRBJ1-1; D is possibly TRBD1 (5 bases). V was trimmed by 4 bases and J by 4 bases, leaving 9 bases between them. Germline V lookup: CDR1 KGHDR, CDR2 SFDVKD. CDR3 size: 13 residues. The CDR3 is CATSDDRGTEAFF. DNA for the CDR3: TGTGCCACCAGTGACGATAGGGGCACTGAAGCTTTCTTT.

This chain connects TRBV6-5 to TRBJ2-1, with 8 bases lining up with TRBD2. The CDR3 covers 14 residues. The V gene's germline CDR1 is MNHEY and CDR2 SVGAGI. V gave up 4 bases and J gave up 5 bases; unmatched junction bases: 4. The CDR3 region is CASSSTSGHNEQFF. In DNA form, the CDR3 reads TGTGCCAGCAGTTCAACTAGCGGCCACAATGAGCAGTTCTTC.

The chain employs TRBV6-5 and TRBJ2-1, with 8 bases that match TRBD2. Trimming cost V 6 bases and J 6 bases; bases outside gene matches: 7. This CDR3 is built from 14 residues. In germline, CDR1 is MNHEY, CDR2 SVGAGI. The CDR3 sequence is CASRPPGRVNEQFF. In DNA, the CDR3 is TGTGCCAGCAGGCCCCCCGGGAGGGTCAATGAGCAGTTCTTC.

V gene TRBV28 combines with J gene TRBJ2-1, with 8 bases fitting TRBD2. With 3 bases clipped from V and 1 base from J, the junction kept 5 bases outside the gene matches. Germline CDR1 and CDR2: MDHEN and SYDVKM. The CDR3 runs 16 residues. The CDR3 spells CASSLGIAGSYNEQFF. The CDR3 DNA is TGTGCCAGCAGTTTGGGAATAGCGGGATCCTACAATGAGCAGTTCTTC.

The gene calls are TRBV30 and TRBJ1-2; D perhaps matches TRBD1 (5 bases). The germline CDR1 and CDR2 sequences are GTSNPN and SVGIG (reference sequence). The CDR3 is 12 amino acids. Trimming shortened V by 8 bases and J by 4 bases, and 14 bases separated the two germline ends. The CDR3 DNA is TGTGCCGGGGGACCGACTTTCTATGGCTACACCTTC. Translating it yields CAGGPTFYGYTF.

This clone is a singleton in its sample. This chain links TRBV25-1 with TRBJ1-2, with 7 bases lining up with TRBD1. The germline V gene has CDR1 MGHDK and CDR2 SYGVNS. V shed 4 bases and J 7 bases; nucleotides not matched to a gene: 6. The CDR3 extends over 13 amino acids. The CDR3 DNA reads as TGTGCCAGCAGTGGCGGGACAGCTCGTGGCTACACCTTC. Translated, it gives CASSGGTARGYTF.

In this sample, this clone turned up once. This chain joins TRBV7-9 and TRBJ1-3; D is unresolved. CDR1 is SEHNR, CDR2 FQNEAQ, per germline (reference sequence). V gave up 10 bases and J gave up 0 bases, with 7 bases separating them. The CDR3 consists of 12 residues. The CDR3 DNA reads as TGTGCCACCGGAGTCTCTGGAAACACCATATATTTT. Translation gives CATGVSGNTIYF.

This chain uses TRBV6-5 with TRBJ2-1; the match to TRBD1 covers 8 bases. The V segment lost 6 bases and the J segment 12 bases; nucleotides outside the gene matches: 10. CDR3 length equals 13 residues. CDR1 and CDR2 (germline): MNHEY, SVGAGI. The CDR3 is CASSLTLGTGQFF. For the CDR3, the DNA is TGTGCCAGCAGCCTAACATTGGGGACAGGGCAGTTCTTC.

This rearrangement joins TRBV27 to TRBJ1-1; 8 nucleotides match TRBD1. CDR1 and CDR2 from the germline V gene are MNHEY and SMNVEV (reference sequence). CDR3 length equals 16 residues. V dropped 4 bases and J dropped 2; count of bases not matched to a gene: 9. CDR3 residues: CASSSRQGSYNTEAFF. The CDR3 nucleotides are TGTGCCAGCAGTTCCCGACAGGGGAGTTATAACACTGAAGCTTTCTTT.

The rearrangement uses TRBV10-3 and TRBJ2-5; 8 bases align to TRBD2. Losses at the gene ends were 3 bases for V and 7 bases for J; bases not matched to a gene: 4. Germline V gene sequence: CDR1 ENHRY, CDR2 SYGVKD. The CDR3 has 13 amino acids. The CDR3 loop reads CAISEAGEGTQYF. CDR3 in DNA: TGTGCCATCAGTGAAGCGGGAGAAGGGACCCAGTACTTC.

The rearrangement joins TRBV4-1 to TRBJ2-7; perhaps TRBD2 as D (5 bases). CDR3 size: 17 residues. Germline CDR1 MGHRA, CDR2 YSYEKL. V was cut by 1 base and J by 7 bases, with 23 bases left in between. CDR3 sequence (DNA): TGCGCCAGCAGCCAAGTTACCCCGGGTAGCGTCGATAGGGAGCAGTACTTC. Translation: CASSQVTPGSVDREQYF.

In this sample, this clone turned up a few times. The chain joins TRBV5-4 to TRBJ2-7; 8 bases are a match to TRBD1. Germline V lookup: CDR1 SGHNT, CDR2 YYREEE (reference sequence). The CDR3 is 14 amino acids. V lost 4 bases to trimming and J lost 7 bases; unmatched junction nucleotides: 10. CDR3 region: CASSRAQGAEEQYF. The DNA of the CDR3 is TGTGCCAGCAGCAGGGCGCAGGGGGCGGAGGAGCAGTACTTC. Combining the CDR3 with reference TRBV5-4 and TRBJ2-7 gives the whole variable domain ETGVTQSPTHLIKTRGQQVTLRCSSQSGHNTVSWYQQALGQGPQFIFQYYREEENGRGNFPPRFSGLQFPNYSSELNVNALELDDSALYLCASSRAQGAEEQYFGPGTRLTVT.

As DNA, the CDR3 is TGTGCCAGCAGTTCCACGGGGGGATTTGGGAATCAGCCCCAGCATTTT. Amino acids: CASSSTGGFGNQPQHF. This chain uses TRBV6-2 or TRBV6-3 with TRBJ1-5; D is perhaps TRBD1 (5 bases). The germline V gene encodes CDR1 MNHEY and CDR2 SVGEGT. Trimming shortened V by 4 bases and J by 4 bases, and 17 bases separated the two germline ends. The CDR3 is 16 residues long.

This sequence joins TRBV18 and TRBJ1-2; 8 positions agree with TRBD1. Germline CDR1 KGHSH, CDR2 LQKENI. The CDR3 contains 15 residues. With 3 bases clipped from V and 8 bases from J, the junction kept 11 bases outside the gene matches. The CDR3 bases are TGTGCCAGCTCACCCAACTCTCAGGGGGCGCCCGGCTACACCTTC. Protein sequence: CASSPNSQGAPGYTF.

This clone was counted once. J is TRBJ1-2 and V is TRBV6-2 or TRBV6-3; D gene unclear. CDR1 MNHEY and CDR2 SVGEGT come from the germline V gene. Between the trimmed V and J ends, which lost 4 bases and 2 bases, there was a span of 8 bases. CDR3 length: 13 amino acids. The DNA for the CDR3 is TGTGCCAGCAGTTTGTCGACAAACTATGGCTACACCTTC. Translation: CASSLSTNYGYTF.